The rows below give T cell receptor beta chains drawn from one sample of a study of cytomegalovirus exposure and HLA in healthy donors. The repertoire was sequenced with immunoSEQ multiplex PCR; TCRdb's copy has only in-frame clones and lacks some. Its clone listing holds 180,000 or so clones. Input material: PBMCs. All receptors come from a woman aged 18-29 years in good health and CMV-seropositive. Each CDR3 is given without its conserved first and last residue. Fields, in order: V gene, J gene, CDR3 protein.

TRBV5-1,TRBJ2-1,ASSLAGGFQDEQF
TRBV5-1,TRBJ2-2,ASSNGGTNTGELF
TRBV19,-,ASSWTWASSYEQY
TRBV29-1,TRBJ2-1,SVGLAGAWDEQF
TRBV4-2,TRBJ1-2,ASSQELGQGGYYGYT
TRBV4-1,TRBJ2-7,ASSQESRLAAEQY
TRBV4-3,TRBJ1-4,ASSQTGGGTENEKLF
TRBV6-6,TRBJ2-1,ASRSKAGASYNEQF
TRBV4-3,TRBJ2-5,ASSQGSGGAETQY
TRBV27,TRBJ2-3,ASSWDYTDTQY
TRBV6-5,-,ASSYDRVGAYEQY
TRBV19,TRBJ1-1,ASSISGLRNEAF
TRBV6-6,TRBJ1-1,ASSVQGDYTEAF
TRBV12-5,TRBJ2-1,ASALRLAGAYNEQF
TRBV18,TRBJ1-3,ASSLARGRPGNTIY
TRBV12-5,TRBJ2-1,ASGLGTGTGNNEQF
TRBV2,TRBJ2-1,ASSDRPSGGAANEQF
TRBV7-3,TRBJ2-7,ASSPQGSPYEQY
TRBV4-2,TRBJ2-1,ASSQSTSGSYNEQF
TRBV7-8,TRBJ2-5,ASSRRASGKQETQY
TRBV5-4,TRBJ1-1,ASSPGHMNTEAF
TRBV7-6,TRBJ2-1,ASSSPHGASGGDEQF
TRBV7-2,TRBJ2-3,ASSLANSGSSADTQY
TRBV6-5,TRBJ2-7,ASSLGRGPYEQY
TRBV11-3,TRBJ2-3,ASSDFLLTDTQY
TRBV18,TRBJ1-2,ASSPGRVALGYT
TRBV5-1,TRBJ2-2,ASSLLGQEGGTGELF
TRBV2,TRBJ2-2,ASSLFSTKNTGELF
TRBV7-9,TRBJ2-7,ASSLGRGSSGFYEQY
TRBV2,TRBJ1-1,ASSTGQELEAF
TRBV30,TRBJ1-5,AWSEGGSLNQPQH
TRBV4-2,TRBJ1-4,ASSRNRGLEEKLF
TRBV5-1,TRBJ2-7,ASSLGLAGVYEQY
TRBV7-2,TRBJ1-5,ASSKDNNQPQH
TRBV4-3,TRBJ2-7,ASSQDNRGGAYEQY
TRBV2,TRBJ2-1,ASSNYNEQF
TRBV4-3,TRBJ1-2,ASSQEPDRAPNYGYT
TRBV19,TRBJ2-7,ASSPPGVKSYEQY
TRBV18,TRBJ1-5,ASSPYGTYNQPQH
TRBV6-1,TRBJ1-1,ASSRDGGTEAF
TRBV7-2,TRBJ1-1,ASSILGQYTEAF
TRBV5-1,TRBJ2-5,ASSSTRDETQY
TRBV7-2,TRBJ2-3,ASSLSIVVGGDTDTQY
TRBV6-1,TRBJ2-1,ASSDPSGSYNEQF
TRBV29-1,TRBJ2-5,SVALLRIGGGQETQY
TRBV7-2,TRBJ2-1,ASSLGGLAYEQF
TRBV4-2,TRBJ2-6,ASSRETGVRSGANVLT
TRBV7-2,TRBJ2-7,ASSLDRLAGIHEQY
TRBV14,TRBJ2-1,ASSLKEPGNEQF
TRBV4-2,TRBJ2-3,ASSLERRTVGTDTQY
TRBV10-3,TRBJ2-5,ATLAGGQETQY
TRBV18,TRBJ1-1,ASSPQSKNTEAF
TRBV29-1,TRBJ1-2,SAQGTHGYT
TRBV2,TRBJ1-5,ASSEASGLPQH
TRBV29-1,TRBJ2-7,SVEGEIPRTGGVITYEQY
TRBV29-1,TRBJ1-1,SVYQGAAF
TRBV10-3,TRBJ2-1,ATWTSGSGSYNEQF
TRBV19,TRBJ1-5,AGRDSGGNQPQH